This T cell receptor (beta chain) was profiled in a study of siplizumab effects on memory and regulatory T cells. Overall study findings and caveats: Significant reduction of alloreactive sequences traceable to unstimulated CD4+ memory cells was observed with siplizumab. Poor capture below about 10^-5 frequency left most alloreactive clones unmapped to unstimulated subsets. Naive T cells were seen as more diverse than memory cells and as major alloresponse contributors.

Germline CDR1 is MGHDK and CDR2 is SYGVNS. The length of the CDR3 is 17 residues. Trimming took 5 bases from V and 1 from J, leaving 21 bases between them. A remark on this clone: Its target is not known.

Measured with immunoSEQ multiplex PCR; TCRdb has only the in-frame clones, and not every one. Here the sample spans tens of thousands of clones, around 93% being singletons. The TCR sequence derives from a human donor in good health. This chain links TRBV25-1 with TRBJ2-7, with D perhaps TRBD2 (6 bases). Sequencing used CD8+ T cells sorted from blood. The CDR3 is CASSWGGRDDGSYEQYF. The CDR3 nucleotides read TGTGCCAGCAGTTGGGGAGGCCGGGACGACGGTTCCTACGAGCAGTACTTC.